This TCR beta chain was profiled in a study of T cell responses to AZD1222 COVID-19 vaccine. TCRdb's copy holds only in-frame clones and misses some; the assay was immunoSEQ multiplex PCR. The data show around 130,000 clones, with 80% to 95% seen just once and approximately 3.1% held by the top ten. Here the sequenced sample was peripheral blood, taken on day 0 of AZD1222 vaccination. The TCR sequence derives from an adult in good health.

CDR3 nucleotides: TGTGCCAGCAGTGAATCAGGGACAGAGTATGGCTACACCTTC. Its protein product is CASSESGTEYGYTF. This chain links TRBV6-1 with TRBJ1-2; TRBD1 matches 7 bases. The CDR3 is made up of 14 amino acids. J gave up 5 bases and V 2 bases, and 5 bases lay outside the gene matches. Germline V gives CDR1 MNHNS, CDR2 SASEGT.